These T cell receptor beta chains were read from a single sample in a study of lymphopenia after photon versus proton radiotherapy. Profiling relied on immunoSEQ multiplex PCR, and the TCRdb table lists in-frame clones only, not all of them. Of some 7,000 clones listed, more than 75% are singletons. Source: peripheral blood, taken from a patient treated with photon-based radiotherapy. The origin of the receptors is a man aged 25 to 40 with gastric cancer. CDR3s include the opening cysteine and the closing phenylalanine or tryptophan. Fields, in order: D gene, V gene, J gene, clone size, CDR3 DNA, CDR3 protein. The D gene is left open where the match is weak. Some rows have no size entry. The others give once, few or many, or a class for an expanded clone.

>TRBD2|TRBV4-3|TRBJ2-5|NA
TGCGCCAGCAGCCTTCGGACTGCGGGAGGGGAGACCCAGTACTTC
CASSLRTAGGETQYF
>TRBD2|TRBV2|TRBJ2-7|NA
TGTGCCAGCAGGGGACTAGCGGGGGCCTACGAGCAGTACTTC
CASRGLAGAYEQYF
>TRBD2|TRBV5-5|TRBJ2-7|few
TGTGCCAGCAGCTCAGAACCTAGCGGGAGGCGCTACGAGCAGTACTTC
CASSSEPSGRRYEQYF
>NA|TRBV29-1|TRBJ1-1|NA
TGCATCGCCCTGATCGGGGTGAACACTGAAGCTTTCTTT
CIALIGVNTEAFF
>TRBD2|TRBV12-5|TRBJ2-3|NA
TGTGCTAGTGGTTCGCCGAAGAGACTAGCGGGGGAGCATGCTAGCACAGATACGCAGTATTTT
CASGSPKRLAGEHASTDTQYF
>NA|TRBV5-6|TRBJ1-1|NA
TGTGCCAGCAGTAGGCTCACTGAAGCTTTCTTT
CASSRLTEAFF
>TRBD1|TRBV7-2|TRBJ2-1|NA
TGTGCCAGCAGCTCCACAGGGGTATCCTACAATGAGCAGTTCTTC
CASSSTGVSYNEQFF
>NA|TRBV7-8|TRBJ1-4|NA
TGTGCCAGCAGCGGAGGGCCTGAAAAACTGTTTTTT
CASSGGPEKLFF
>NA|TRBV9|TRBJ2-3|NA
TGTGCCAGCAGCGTACAGGGTACAGATACGCAGTATTTT
CASSVQGTDTQYF
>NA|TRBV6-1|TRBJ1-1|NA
TGTGCCAGCAGTGAACAAGGGCAGGCAGTCAAGGCTTTCTTT
CASSEQGQAVKAFF
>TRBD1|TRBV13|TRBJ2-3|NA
TGTGCCAGCAGCCCCCCCGGCAGGGGGAAAACAGATACGCAGTATTTT
CASSPPGRGKTDTQYF
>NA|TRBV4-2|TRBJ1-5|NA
TGTGCCAGCAGCCAAGACCTGGGGGACACGGAGGCGAGCAATCAGCCCCAGCATTTT
CASSQDLGDTEASNQPQHF
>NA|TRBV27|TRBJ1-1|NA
TGTGCCAGCAGGAAAAACACTGAAGCTTTCTTT
CASRKNTEAFF
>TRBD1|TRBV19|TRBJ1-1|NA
TGTGCCAGTAGGACAGGGCTCGAAGCTTTCTTT
CASRTGLEAFF
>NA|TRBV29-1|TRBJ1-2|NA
TGCAGCTCTCAGGCCTTCGGTGGCTACACCTTC
CSSQAFGGYTF